This TCR beta chain is drawn from a study of PD-1 blockade in classical Hodgkin lymphoma. There are 17 residues in the CDR3. Germline loops: CDR1 SEHNR, CDR2 FQNEAQ (reference sequence). V lost 1 base, J lost 4 bases, and 10 bases stayed unmatched. Brentuximab vedotin exposure varied among the patients, all of whom had relapsed after autologous stem cell transplantation. Complete response, partial response or progressive disease was recorded as best response. Worth noting for this clone: Antigen specificity is unknown.

Study-wide points: The study found complete responders had baseline diversity similar to newly diagnosed patients. Nivolumab initiation under 1 year post-ASCT meant exclusion.

Clones were sequenced by immunoSEQ multiplex PCR, and TCRdb holds only the in-frame ones, with some missing. The sample has tens of thousands of clones, 85% to 90% seen once. This chain links TRBV7-9 with TRBJ2-1; 7 bases map to TRBD2. The receptor was isolated from a human donor with classical Hodgkin lymphoma. This material consisted of peripheral blood mononuclear cells (PBMCs), taken before the second cycle of nivolumab. The CDR3 sequence: CASSLVLAGERYNEQFF. The CDR3 bases are TGTGCCAGCAGCTTAGTGCTTGCGGGAGAAAGGTACAATGAGCAGTTCTTC.